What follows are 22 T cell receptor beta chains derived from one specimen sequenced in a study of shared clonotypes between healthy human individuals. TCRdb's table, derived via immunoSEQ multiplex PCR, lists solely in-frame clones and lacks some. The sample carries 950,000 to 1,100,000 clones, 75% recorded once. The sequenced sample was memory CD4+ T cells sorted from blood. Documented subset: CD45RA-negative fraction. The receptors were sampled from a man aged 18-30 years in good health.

The CDR3 DNA reads TGTGCCAGCAGTGATTGGGGTGCGAGGAGGAAGTACTTC. The encoded protein is CASSDWGARRKYF. The chain employs TRBV6-1 and TRBJ2-7, with a possible D match to TRBD2 (5 bases). There are 13 residues in the CDR3. CDR1 is MNHNS and CDR2 is SASEGT in the germline V gene. V gave up 3 bases and J gave up 11 bases, with 17 bases separating them.

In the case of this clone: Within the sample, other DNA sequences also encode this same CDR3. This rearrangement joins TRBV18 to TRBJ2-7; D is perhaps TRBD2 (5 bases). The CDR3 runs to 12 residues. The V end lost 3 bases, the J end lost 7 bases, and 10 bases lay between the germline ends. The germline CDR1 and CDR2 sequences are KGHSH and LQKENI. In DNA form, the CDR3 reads TGTGCCAGCTCACCCCGGGGAGATGAGCAGTACTTC. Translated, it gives CASSPRGDEQYF.

The DNA of the CDR3 is TGTGCCAGCAGCTTATGGTCGTTTAATTCACCCCTCCACTTT. The encoded protein is CASSLWSFNSPLHF. The rearrangement links TRBV7-2 to TRBJ1-6; D is uncertain. The V end was cut by 2 bases, the J end by 6 bases, with 8 bases between. This CDR3 spans 14 amino acids. CDR1 and CDR2 (germline): SGHTA, FQGNSA.

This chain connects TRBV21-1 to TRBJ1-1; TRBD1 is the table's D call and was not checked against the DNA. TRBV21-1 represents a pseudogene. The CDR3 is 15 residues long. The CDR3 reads CASSLITGGNTEAFF. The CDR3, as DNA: TGTGCCAGCAGCCTAATAACAGGGGGGAACACTGAAGCTTTCTTT.

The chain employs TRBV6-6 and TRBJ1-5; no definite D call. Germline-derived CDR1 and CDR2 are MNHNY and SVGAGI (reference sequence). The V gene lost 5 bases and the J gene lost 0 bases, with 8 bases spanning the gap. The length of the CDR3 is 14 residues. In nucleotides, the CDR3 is TGTGCCAGCAGTGAGGGATATAGCAATCAGCCCCAGCATTTT. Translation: CASSEGYSNQPQHF.

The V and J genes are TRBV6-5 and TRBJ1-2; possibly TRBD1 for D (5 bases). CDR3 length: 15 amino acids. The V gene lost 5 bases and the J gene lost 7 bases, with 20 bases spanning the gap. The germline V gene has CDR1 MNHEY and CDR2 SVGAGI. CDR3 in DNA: TGTGCCAGCAGTCCAGGCCCCCCAGGGTTGGGTGGCTACACCTTC. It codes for CASSPGPPGLGGYTF.

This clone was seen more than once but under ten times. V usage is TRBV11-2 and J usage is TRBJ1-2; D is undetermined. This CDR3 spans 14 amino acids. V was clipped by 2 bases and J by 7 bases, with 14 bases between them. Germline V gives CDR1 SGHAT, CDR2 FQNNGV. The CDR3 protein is CASSLRPRVGGYTF. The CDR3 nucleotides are TGTGCCAGCAGCTTAAGGCCCCGGGTCGGTGGCTACACCTTC.

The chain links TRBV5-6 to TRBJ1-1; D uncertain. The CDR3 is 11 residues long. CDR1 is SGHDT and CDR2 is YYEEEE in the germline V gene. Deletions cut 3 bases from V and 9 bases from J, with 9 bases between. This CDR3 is CASSSPKQAFF. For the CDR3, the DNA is TGTGCCAGCAGCTCCCCCAAACAAGCTTTCTTT.

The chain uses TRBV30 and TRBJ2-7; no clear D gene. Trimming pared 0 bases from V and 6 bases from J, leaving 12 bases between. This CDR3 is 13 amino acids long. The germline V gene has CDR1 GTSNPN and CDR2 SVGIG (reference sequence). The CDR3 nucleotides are TGTGCCTGGAGTGTGAGTCAGCCAAGCGAGCAGTACTTC. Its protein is CAWSVSQPSEQYF.

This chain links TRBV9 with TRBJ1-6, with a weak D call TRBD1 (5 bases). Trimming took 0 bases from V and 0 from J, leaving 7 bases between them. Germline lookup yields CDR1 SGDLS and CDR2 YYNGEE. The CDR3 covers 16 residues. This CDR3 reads CASSVEGSSYNSPLHF. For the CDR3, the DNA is TGTGCCAGCAGCGTAGAGGGGAGCTCCTATAATTCACCCCTCCACTTT.

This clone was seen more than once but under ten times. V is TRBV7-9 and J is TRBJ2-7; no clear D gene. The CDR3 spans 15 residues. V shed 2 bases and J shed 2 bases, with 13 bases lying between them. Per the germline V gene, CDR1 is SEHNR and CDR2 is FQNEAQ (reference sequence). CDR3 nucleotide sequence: TGTGCCAGCAGCTTAATCCACGGCCAGGCCTACGAGCAGTACTTC. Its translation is CASSLIHGQAYEQYF.

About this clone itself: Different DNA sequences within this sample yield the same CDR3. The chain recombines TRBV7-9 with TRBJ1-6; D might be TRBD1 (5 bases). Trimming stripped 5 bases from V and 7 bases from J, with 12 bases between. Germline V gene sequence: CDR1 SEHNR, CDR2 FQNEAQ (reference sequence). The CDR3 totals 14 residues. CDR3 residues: CASSPGTENSPLHF. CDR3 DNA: TGTGCCAGCAGCCCGGGGACCGAGAATTCACCCCTCCACTTT.

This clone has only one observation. CDR3 nucleotide sequence: TGTGCCATTAAAGACAGGATTACGCAGTATTTT. Protein product: CAIKDRITQYF. The chain couples TRBV27 to TRBJ2-3, with D possibly TRBD1 on 6 matching bases. The germline V and J ends were trimmed by 10 bases and 8 bases, with 13 bases remaining between them. The V gene's germline CDR1 is MNHEY and CDR2 SMNVEV (reference sequence). CDR3 length equals 11 residues.

The CDR3 nucleotides are TGCGCCAGCAGCTTAACGACTATGACAGCCATTCAGACCCAGTACTTC. It encodes CASSLTTMTAIQTQYF. This rearrangement joins TRBV5-1 to TRBJ2-5; D is tentatively TRBD1 or TRBD2 (5 bases each). V lost 2 bases, J lost 6 bases, and 20 bases lay in between. In germline, CDR1 is SGHRS, CDR2 YFSETQ. CDR3 length equals 16 residues. Using reference TRBV5-1 and TRBJ2-5 for the parts outside the CDR3, the full variable domain is KAGVTQTPRYLIKTRGQQVTLSCSPISGHRSVSWYQQTPGQGLQFLFEYFSETQRNKGNFPGRFSGRQFSNSRSEMNVSTLELGDSALYLCASSLTTMTAIQTQYFGPGTRLLVL.

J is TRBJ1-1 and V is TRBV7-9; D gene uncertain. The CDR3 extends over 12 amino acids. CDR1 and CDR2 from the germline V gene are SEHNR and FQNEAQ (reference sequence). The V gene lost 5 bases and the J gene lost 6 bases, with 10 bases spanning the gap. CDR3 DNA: TGTGCCAGCAGCAGTACTATCGCTGAAGCTTTCTTT. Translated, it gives CASSSTIAEAFF.

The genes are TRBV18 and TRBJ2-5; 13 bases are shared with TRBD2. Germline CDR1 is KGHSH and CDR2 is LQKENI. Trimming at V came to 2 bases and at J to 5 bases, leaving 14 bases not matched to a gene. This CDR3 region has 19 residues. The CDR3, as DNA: TGTGCCAGCTCACCAGGTGCACTAGCGGGGGGGACCCCTTTGGAGACCCAGTACTTC. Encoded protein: CASSPGALAGGTPLETQYF.

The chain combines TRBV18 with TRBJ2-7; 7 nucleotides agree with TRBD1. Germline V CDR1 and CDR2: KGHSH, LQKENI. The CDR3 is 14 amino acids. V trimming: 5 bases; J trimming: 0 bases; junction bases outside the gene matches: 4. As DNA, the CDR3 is TGTGCCAGCTCATCGGGACAGTACTCCTACGAGCAGTACTTC. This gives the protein CASSSGQYSYEQYF.

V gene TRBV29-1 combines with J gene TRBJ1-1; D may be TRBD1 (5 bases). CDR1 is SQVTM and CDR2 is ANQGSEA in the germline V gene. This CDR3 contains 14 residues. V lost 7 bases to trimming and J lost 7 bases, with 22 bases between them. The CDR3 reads CSARRDQAGIEAFF. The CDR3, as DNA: TGCAGCGCCCGAAGGGACCAAGCAGGGATTGAAGCTTTCTTT.

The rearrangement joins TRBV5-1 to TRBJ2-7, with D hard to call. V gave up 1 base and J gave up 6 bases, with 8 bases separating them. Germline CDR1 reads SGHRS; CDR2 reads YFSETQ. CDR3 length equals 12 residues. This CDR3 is CASSLLDGEQYF. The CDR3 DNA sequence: TGCGCCAGCAGCTTGCTCGACGGCGAGCAGTACTTC.

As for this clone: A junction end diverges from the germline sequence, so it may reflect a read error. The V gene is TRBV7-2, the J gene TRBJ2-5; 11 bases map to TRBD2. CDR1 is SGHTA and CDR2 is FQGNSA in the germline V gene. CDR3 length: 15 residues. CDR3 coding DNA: TGTGCCAGCAGTTTAGTAGCGGGAGGGTGGGAGACCCAGTACTTC. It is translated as CASSLVAGGWETQYF. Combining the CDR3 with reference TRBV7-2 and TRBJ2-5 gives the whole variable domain GAGVSQSPSNKVTEKGKDVELRCDPISGHTALYWYRQSLGQGLEFLIYFQGNSAPDKSGLPSDRFSAERTGGSVSTLTIQRTQQEDSAVYLCASSLVAGGWETQYFGPGTRLLVL.

The CDR3: CAWSSTVTGNTIYF. CDR3 nucleotides: TGTGCCTGGAGCTCAACGGTTACTGGAAACACCATATATTTT. The V call is TRBV30, the J call TRBJ1-3; no reliable D call. V dropped 3 bases and J dropped 2 bases, with 11 bases sitting between them. In germline, CDR1 is GTSNPN, CDR2 SVGIG (reference sequence). The CDR3 consists of 14 residues.

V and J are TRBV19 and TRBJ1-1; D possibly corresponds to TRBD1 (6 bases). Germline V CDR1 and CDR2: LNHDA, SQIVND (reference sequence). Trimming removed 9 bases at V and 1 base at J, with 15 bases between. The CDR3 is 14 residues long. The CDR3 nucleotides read TGTGCCAGCGAAGCACAGGGCCAGAACACTGAAGCTTTCTTT. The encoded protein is CASEAQGQNTEAFF.